These 23 T cell receptor beta chains were all obtained from the same sample, sequenced in a study of low-dose radiotherapy and immunotherapy resistance in tumors (dated by TCRdb to between 2020 and 2023). The sample's time point, from its label and the paper: after trial treatment. This specimen's treatment or condition label, per the study, means: LDRT plus nivolumab, ipilimumab, low-dose cyclophosphamide and aspirin (RACIN trial). TCRdb lists the instrument as Illumina HiSeq 2500. To make first-strand cDNA, Superscript III was used along with a set of TRAV- and TRBV-specific primers so that both the TCRalpha and TCRbeta chains were covered. TCRs were amplified with Phusion for roughly 19 PCR cycles, with a constant-region primer paired with the adapter attached to the V primers. TCRdb's own reprocessing of the public reads used fastp at Q25 and MiXCR and kept productive beta chains. Each record represents a unique CDR3 protein, reported with the most common genes and DNA among its rows. Counted in this sample were about 84,000 distinct CDR3 sequences; around 17% of them appeared once. Of the sample, approximately 1.5% is held by the ten largest clones.

Sequencing was performed on PBMCs, taken after low-dose radiotherapy plus immunotherapy. These receptors all come from a male donor with prostate cancer.

Many counts were recorded for this clonotype. The chain couples TRBV27 to TRBJ2-2; either TRBD1 or TRBD2 may fit D (5 bases each). CDR1 is MNHEY, CDR2 SMNVEV, per germline (reference sequence). The CDR3 loop spans 15 amino acids. The germline V and J ends were trimmed by 2 bases and 7 bases, with 14 bases remaining between them. CDR3 bases: TGTGCCAGCAGTTTAACTACGGGACCGAACGGGGAGCTGTTTTTT. This translates into CASSLTTGPNGELFF.

The sample holds one count of this clonotype. The chain has TRBV28 and TRBJ2-3, with TRBD2 matching 13 bases. The CDR3 has 15 amino acids. The V gene's germline CDR1 is MDHEN and CDR2 SYDVKM. V was pared by 6 bases and J by 3 bases, with 3 bases of the junction left unmatched. CDR3 region: CASSQGLAGTDTQYF. CDR3 sequence (DNA): TGTGCCAGCAGCCAGGGACTAGCGGGGACAGATACGCAGTATTTT.

This clonotype was recorded many times. J is TRBJ1-1 and V is TRBV6-5; 7 nucleotides align to TRBD1. This CDR3 spans 17 amino acids. Germline-derived CDR1 and CDR2 are MNHEY and SVGAGI. V dropped 6 bases and J dropped 0; count of bases not matched to a gene: 13. CDR3 amino acids: CASRPRQGPGLNTEAFF. The CDR3 DNA follows: TGTGCCAGCAGGCCCAGACAGGGCCCCGGGTTGAACACTGAAGCTTTCTTT.

The table lists this clonotype with many counts. V usage is TRBV9 and J usage is TRBJ1-1, with D maybe TRBD1 (5 bases). V gave up 0 bases and J gave up 7 bases, with 16 bases separating them. Germline V gives CDR1 SGDLS, CDR2 YYNGEE. The CDR3 extends over 15 amino acids. The CDR3 loop reads CASSVDGRVVIEAFF. The DNA for the CDR3 is TGTGCCAGCAGCGTAGATGGCAGGGTAGTTATTGAAGCTTTCTTT.

At least ten counts were recorded for this clonotype. The rearrangement uses TRBV7-2 and TRBJ2-1; 8 bases align to TRBD2. The CDR3 loop spans 14 amino acids. Germline CDR1 SGHTA, CDR2 FQGNSA. V gave up 2 bases and J gave up 10 bases; unmatched junction bases: 7. CDR3 region: CASSLPGGPEEQFF. CDR3 coding DNA: TGTGCCAGCAGCTTACCGGGAGGGCCAGAAGAGCAGTTCTTC.

In its sample, this clonotype was seen many times. This chain connects TRBV6-6 to TRBJ2-7; TRBD2 aligns across 9 bases. The CDR3 has 18 amino acids. The germline V gene encodes CDR1 MNHNY and CDR2 SVGAGI (reference sequence). The V gene end was trimmed by 6 bases and the J gene end by 0 bases; junction bases not matched to a gene: 15. The CDR3 spells CASSSPGAGGLSSYEQYF. The CDR3 region has the DNA TGTGCCAGCAGCTCCCCCGGAGCGGGAGGCCTTAGCTCCTACGAGCAGTACTTC.

This clonotype has ten or more counts. The V and J genes are TRBV28 and TRBJ1-2; possible D gene TRBD1, 5 bases. Deletions cut 7 bases from V and 4 bases from J, with 16 bases between. CDR3 length: 14 amino acids. The germline V gene has CDR1 MDHEN and CDR2 SYDVKM. The CDR3: CASTPGSPGYGYTF. CDR3 DNA sequence: TGTGCCAGCACCCCAGGGTCCCCCGGCTATGGCTACACCTTC.

The sample holds many counts of this clonotype. CDR3 DNA: TGCAGTGCCCAGTACTACCCCAATCCGCAGTATTTT. Translation gives CSAQYYPNPQYF. The chain joins TRBV20-1 to TRBJ2-3; D unresolved. Germline CDR1 and CDR2: DFQATT and SNEGSKA (reference sequence). With 6 bases removed from V and 10 bases from J, the gap between germline ends came to 17 bases. The CDR3 loop spans 12 amino acids.

The table lists this clonotype with many counts. The chain joins TRBV2 to TRBJ1-5, with D maybe TRBD1 (6 bases). Germline CDR1 SNHLY, CDR2 FYNNEI. V dropped 5 bases and J dropped 1 base, with 12 bases sitting between them. The CDR3 consists of 15 residues. CDR3 DNA sequence: TGTGCCAGCAGTTTGCTGGACAGAAGCAATCAGCCCCAGCATTTT. Translation gives CASSLLDRSNQPQHF.

V usage is TRBV27 and J usage is TRBJ2-7; 10 positions match TRBD1. J was trimmed by 5 bases and V by 3 bases; bases with no gene match: 7. The CDR3 runs to 15 residues. The germline gives CDR1 MNHEY, CDR2 SMNVEV (reference sequence). CDR3 bases: TGTGCCAGCAGTTTCTACCGGGACAGGGGACACGAGCAGTACTTC. Translated, it gives CASSFYRDRGHEQYF.

This clonotype was seen a few times. The gene calls are TRBV18 and TRBJ2-7, with TRBD1 matching 8 bases. The ends lost 2 bases at V and 5 bases at J; junction bases unmatched: 8. Germline loops: CDR1 KGHSH, CDR2 LQKENI. The CDR3 length is 15 residues. This CDR3 is CASSPSRQGADEQYF. CDR3 coding DNA: TGTGCCAGCTCACCATCTCGGCAGGGGGCGGACGAGCAGTACTTC.

This clonotype was picked up many times. V gene TRBV14 combines with J gene TRBJ2-2; 10 bases are shared with TRBD2. Trimming cost V 4 bases and J 3 bases; bases outside gene matches: 8. The CDR3 is made up of 17 amino acids. Germline values: CDR1 SGHDN, CDR2 FVKESK. The CDR3 loop is CASSPTLAGVHTGELFF. As DNA, the CDR3 is TGTGCCAGCAGCCCCACCCTAGCGGGAGTTCACACCGGGGAGCTGTTTTTT.

This clonotype occurred many times. The J gene is TRBJ2-3, the V gene TRBV5-1; D uncertain. CDR1 and CDR2 (germline): SGHRS, YFSETQ. The length of the CDR3 is 15 residues. V lost 0 bases and J lost 0, with 8 bases in between. In DNA form, the CDR3 reads TGCGCCAGCAGCTTGGACGGGCTTAGCACAGATACGCAGTATTTT. This encodes CASSLDGLSTDTQYF.

This clonotype was seen repeatedly, ten times or more. The rearrangement links TRBV12-3 or TRBV12-4 to TRBJ2-5; 7 nucleotides agree with TRBD1. The CDR3 contains 16 residues. V lost 2 bases to trimming and J lost 4 bases; unmatched junction nucleotides: 10. DNA for the CDR3: TGTGCCAGCAGTTTAATCTCAGGGACAGTTGGAGAGACCCAGTACTTC. Translation gives CASSLISGTVGETQYF.

This clonotype was seen repeatedly, ten times or more. The chain has TRBV20-1 and TRBJ1-6, with 7 bases lining up with TRBD1. V was pared by 0 bases and J by 0 bases, with 5 bases of the junction left unmatched. Germline V gene sequence: CDR1 DFQATT, CDR2 SNEGSKA (reference sequence). This CDR3 has 17 residues. CDR3 sequence (DNA): TGCAGTGCTAGAGATCAGCGGGACAGCTCCTATAATTCACCCCTCCACTTT. This codes for CSARDQRDSSYNSPLHF.

This clonotype was detected ten times or more. The rearrangement links TRBV30 to TRBJ1-1; D remains unclear. This CDR3 comprises 13 residues. Trimming stripped 4 bases from V and 0 bases from J, with 9 bases between. The germline CDR1 and CDR2 sequences are GTSNPN and SVGIG (reference sequence). CDR3 sequence reads: CAWNPGMNTEAFF. CDR3 bases: TGTGCCTGGAACCCGGGCATGAACACTGAAGCTTTCTTT.

Worth noting for this clonotype: This likely traces to a read error, being one base from a far larger clone. The V gene is TRBV7-9, the J gene TRBJ2-7; 8 bases agree with TRBD1. Germline V gene sequence: CDR1 SEHNR, CDR2 FQNEAQ (reference sequence). This CDR3 has 13 amino acids. The CDR3 nucleotides read TGTGCCAGCAGCTCGGGACAGGTCTACAAGCAGTACTTC. Protein sequence: CASSSGQVYKQYF.

In this sample, this clonotype turned up many times. V is TRBV5-1 and J is TRBJ2-3; D might be TRBD1 or TRBD2, each matching 5 bases. V dropped 4 bases and J dropped 1 base, with 13 bases sitting between them. The CDR3 has 15 amino acids. Germline V lookup: CDR1 SGHRS, CDR2 YFSETQ. The CDR3 spells CASSPGQGRTDTQYF. The CDR3 DNA sequence: TGCGCCAGCAGCCCGGGGCAGGGTCGCACAGATACGCAGTATTTT. The whole variable domain, remainder taken from reference TRBV5-1 and TRBJ2-3, is KAGVTQTPRYLIKTRGQQVTLSCSPISGHRSVSWYQQTPGQGLQFLFEYFSETQRNKGNFPGRFSGRQFSNSRSEMNVSTLELGDSALYLCASSPGQGRTDTQYFGPGTRLTVL.

This clonotype was observed many times. This sequence joins TRBV6-2 or TRBV6-3 and TRBJ2-2, with TRBD1 identical over 11 bases. Germline V lookup: CDR1 MNHEY, CDR2 SVGEGT. Trimming took 5 bases from V and 2 from J; bases not matched to a gene: 4. CDR3 length: 16 amino acids. In DNA form, the CDR3 reads TGTGCCAGCAGTCCTTGGACAGGGGGCAACACCGGGGAGCTGTTTTTT. Protein: CASSPWTGGNTGELFF.

This clonotype was recorded many times. The chain is built from TRBV7-2 and TRBJ2-7; 7 nucleotides match TRBD2. Germline CDR1 SGHTA, CDR2 FQGNSA. The J segment lost 7 bases and the V segment lost 0 bases, leaving 6 bases of the junction unmatched. The CDR3 sequence is 14 residues long. CDR3 protein: CASSLAGGPGEQYF. The CDR3 DNA reads as TGTGCCAGCAGCTTAGCGGGAGGGCCGGGAGAGCAGTACTTC.

This clonotype was seen at least ten times. The rearrangement uses TRBV29-1 and TRBJ2-5; 8 bases map to TRBD2. Germline V gene data show CDR1 as SQVTM and CDR2 as ANQGSEA. This CDR3 is 12 amino acids long. CDR3 coding DNA: TGCAGTAGTAGCGGGAATGAGGAGACCCAGTACTTC. Translating gives CSSSGNEETQYF.

This clonotype was counted ten times or more. The chain employs TRBV28 and TRBJ1-2; a weak D match, TRBD1 (5 bases). Trimming cost V 3 bases and J 2 bases, with 13 bases left between them. CDR1 and CDR2 from the germline V gene are MDHEN and SYDVKM. The CDR3 is 15 amino acids. The CDR3 reads CASSFRGRKNYGYTF. Here the CDR3 DNA reads TGTGCCAGCAGTTTTAGGGGCAGAAAGAACTATGGCTACACCTTC.

This clonotype was counted many times. The V and J genes are TRBV20-1 and TRBJ2-1; 7 positions agree with TRBD2. This CDR3 is built from 13 residues. In germline, CDR1 is DFQATT, CDR2 SNEGSKA (reference sequence). J gave up 2 bases and V 8 bases, and 6 bases lay outside the gene matches. CDR3 nucleotide sequence: TGCAGTTCCGGGGACTACCCCTACAATGAGCAGTTCTTC. It yields the protein CSSGDYPYNEQFF.